A single sample gave rise to the 14 T cell receptor beta chains below, sequenced in a study of T-cell reconstitution after alpha-beta-depleted transplantation in children. A library of TCRbeta sequences, prepared with unique molecular identifiers, was generated. TCRdb reprocessed the PCR reads via MiXCR and lists one record per CDR3 protein. This sample yields over 150,000 distinct CDR3 sequences, of which roughly 11% are seen a single time; less than 15% belongs to the top ten. The sample here was PBMCs, taken before TCRalphabeta/CD19-depleted stem cell transplant. The receptor source for this set is a boy aged 2 to 9 with acute myeloid leukemia, due to receive a stem cell transplant.

Many counts were recorded for this clonotype. V is TRBV12-3 or TRBV12-4 and J is TRBJ2-3; the D call may be TRBD1 or TRBD2 (5 bases each). CDR3 length equals 14 residues. V shed 7 bases and J shed 0 bases, with 11 bases lying between them. CDR3 DNA: TGTGCCAGCACCTTAGAGGGGAGCACAGATACGCAGTATTTT. This translates into CASTLEGSTDTQYF.

This clonotype appeared many times. This chain links TRBV28 with TRBJ2-7; 12 bases fit TRBD1. CDR1 and CDR2 (germline): MDHEN, SYDVKM. Germline trimming cut 9 bases from V and 7 bases from J; bases unmatched to any gene: 13. The CDR3 extends over 15 amino acids. The CDR3 nucleotides are TGTGCCAGTCACACCCGGGACAGGGGGCTAGGGGAGCAGTACTTC. Encoded protein: CASHTRDRGLGEQYF.

This clonotype was seen repeatedly, ten times or more. The J gene is TRBJ2-6, the V gene TRBV9, with D maybe TRBD2 (6 bases). V gave up 4 bases and J gave up 2 bases, with 10 bases separating them. Germline loops: CDR1 SGDLS, CDR2 YYNGEE. The CDR3 runs 15 residues. CDR3 coding DNA: TGTGCCAGCAGCCCACGGAGGGCTGGGGCCAACGTCCTGACTTTC. Translating it yields CASSPRRAGANVLTF.

This clonotype was seen repeatedly, ten times or more. The rearrangement joins TRBV29-1 to TRBJ1-2; D is undetermined. V gave up 5 bases and J gave up 13 bases, with 11 bases separating them. The CDR3 spans 9 residues. Germline-derived CDR1 and CDR2 are SQVTM and ANQGSEA. The chain's CDR3 is CSVPHPPTF. In DNA, the CDR3 is TGCAGCGTTCCCCATCCCCCCACCTTC.

This clonotype was seen repeatedly, ten times or more. This chain connects TRBV5-1 to TRBJ2-7, with 10 nucleotides matching TRBD1. The CDR3 is 14 amino acids. Trimming at V came to 4 bases and at J to 3 bases, leaving 4 bases not matched to a gene. Germline V gives CDR1 SGHRS, CDR2 YFSETQ. The CDR3 bases are TGCGCCAGCAGCCCCGACAGGGGGCTCTACGAGCAGTACTTC. It is translated as CASSPDRGLYEQYF.

This clonotype was picked up many times. CDR3 nucleotides: TGCAGTGCTAGAGATCTCGGACGGGTTAAAGAGCAGTACTTC. It is translated as CSARDLGRVKEQYF. The genes are TRBV20-1 and TRBJ2-7; D gene uncertain. Between the trimmed V and J ends, which lost 0 bases and 7 bases, there was a span of 16 bases. Germline V gene sequence: CDR1 DFQATT, CDR2 SNEGSKA (reference sequence). The CDR3 is 14 residues long.

This clonotype was counted ten times or more. J is TRBJ2-1 and V is TRBV7-1; no definite D call. TRBV7-1 is recorded as an ORF, its role being uncertain. The CDR3 has 19 amino acids. V was shortened by 5 bases and J by 7 bases, with 30 bases between the two germline ends. CDR3 protein: CASSPRVLAVRRLGNEQFF. CDR3 DNA: TGTGCCAGCAGCCCACGCGTACTGGCTGTCAGGCGCCTGGGGAATGAGCAGTTCTTC.

At least ten counts were recorded for this clonotype. The J gene is TRBJ1-5, the V gene TRBV5-1, with D maybe TRBD1 (5 bases). Trimming took off 4 bases at V and 0 bases at J, with 14 bases between the two ends. CDR3 length: 16 residues. Germline V gives CDR1 SGHRS, CDR2 YFSETQ. CDR3: CASSNWDVYSNQPQHF. CDR3 DNA: TGCGCCAGCAGCAACTGGGACGTCTATAGCAATCAGCCCCAGCATTTT.

This clonotype was seen repeatedly, ten times or more. The chain employs TRBV6-1 and TRBJ2-7; TRBD2 matches at 9 bases. Per germline, CDR1 MNHNS and CDR2 SASEGT. V shed 6 bases, J shed 5 bases, and the junction held 8 bases outside the gene matches. The CDR3 contains 14 residues. In nucleotides, the CDR3 is TGTGCCAGCAGGCAAGCGGGGGGTTCCCACGAGCAGTACTTC. This codes for CASRQAGGSHEQYF.

This clonotype was seen repeatedly, ten times or more. The chain carries TRBV12-3 or TRBV12-4 and TRBJ1-5; D gene unclear. This CDR3 comprises 20 residues. Trimming pared 6 bases from V and 2 bases from J, leaving 29 bases between. The CDR3 bases are TGTGCCAGCAGCCTAGATAGACGGCGGGTTGGCGGTATGGGCAATCAGCCCCAGCATTTT. It encodes CASSLDRRRVGGMGNQPQHF.

This clonotype was seen repeatedly, ten times or more. V usage is TRBV3-1 and J usage is TRBJ2-1; the match to TRBD2 covers 10 bases. The CDR3 is 15 residues long. Germline CDR1 is LGHDT and CDR2 is YNNKEL (reference sequence). The junction had 8 bases not matched to a gene; V was cut back by 4 bases and J by 8 bases. The CDR3 loop is CASSPYFGLADEQFF. CDR3 in DNA: TGTGCCAGCAGCCCTTACTTTGGACTAGCGGATGAGCAGTTCTTC.

This clonotype was picked up many times. The chain has TRBV29-1 and TRBJ1-2, with TRBD1 matching over 10 bases. With V trimmed by 4 bases and J by 3 bases, 2 bases remained unmatched. There are 13 residues in the CDR3. Germline CDR1 SQVTM, CDR2 ANQGSEA. CDR3 sequence: CSVGDRGDYGYTF. For the CDR3, the DNA is TGCAGCGTTGGGGACAGGGGAGACTATGGCTACACCTTC.

This clonotype was picked up many times. The chain couples TRBV20-1 to TRBJ2-3; D is perhaps TRBD2 (6 bases). CDR3 size: 13 residues. CDR1 DFQATT and CDR2 SNEGSKA come from the germline V gene (reference sequence). The ends were cut back, 0 bases at V and 5 bases at J, with 9 bases in the middle. DNA of the CDR3: TGCAGTGCTAGAGAATGGCGGGAAGATACGCAGTATTTT. This translates into CSAREWREDTQYF.

This clonotype was recorded at least ten times. V usage is TRBV5-1 and J usage is TRBJ2-3; D perhaps matches TRBD1 (7 bases). Per the germline V gene, CDR1 is SGHRS and CDR2 is YFSETQ. The CDR3 consists of 18 residues. Trimming left V 2 bases short and J 2 bases short, with 21 bases between. Here the CDR3 DNA reads TGCGCCAGCAGCTTACATGGGGGCGGGACAGAAGCCACAGATACGCAGTATTTT. It is translated as CASSLHGGGTEATDTQYF.